These 31 T cell receptor beta chains were all obtained from the same sample, sequenced in a study of shared clonotypes between healthy human individuals. The protocol was immunoSEQ multiplex PCR, while the TCRdb copy is restricted to in-frame clones and leaves out a portion. Of approximately 2,300,000 clones in the sample, around 93% were seen once. Sequenced sample: naive CD4+ T cells from PBMCs. As for subset: CD45RA+ positively selected. Every receptor here comes from a man between 18 and 29 years old in good health. Some clones in this sample may be carry-over from other donors' samples.

The gene calls are TRBV11-1 and TRBJ1-1; D ambiguous. This CDR3 region has 14 residues. Germline-derived CDR1 and CDR2 are SGHAT and FQDESV (reference sequence). The ends were cut back, 4 bases at V and 9 bases at J, with 18 bases in the middle. CDR3 loop: CASSSNPPGQQAFF. The CDR3 bases are TGTGCCAGCAGCTCCAACCCCCCGGGCCAGCAAGCTTTCTTT. The entire variable domain, with the rest obtained from reference TRBV11-1 and TRBJ1-1, is as follows: EAEVAQSPRYKITEKSQAVAFWCDPISGHATLYWYRQILGQGPELLVQFQDESVVDDSQLPKDRFSAERLKGVDSTLKIQPAELGDSAMYLCASSSNPPGQQAFFGQGTRLTVV.

This CDR3 is CASSPGGDSYYEQYF. CDR3 coding DNA: TGCGCCAGCAGCCCCGGAGGTGACTCATACTACGAGCAGTACTTC. The gene calls are TRBV5-1 and TRBJ2-7; a weak D match, TRBD2 (5 bases). V was cut by 4 bases and J by 3 bases, with 17 bases left in between. CDR1 SGHRS and CDR2 YFSETQ come from the germline V gene. The CDR3 sequence is 15 residues long.

CDR3 nucleotides: TGCGCCAGCAGCCTGAATCCGGGGGGATCACCCCTCCACTTT. Its translation: CASSLNPGGSPLHF. The rearrangement joins TRBV5-1 to TRBJ1-6; TRBD1 might be the D (5 bases). Germline V gene sequence: CDR1 SGHRS, CDR2 YFSETQ. This CDR3 comprises 14 residues. Trimming took 4 bases from V and 10 from J, leaving 15 bases between them.

The chain uses TRBV27 and TRBJ1-1; a possible D gene is TRBD1 (5 bases). This CDR3 has 14 residues. Per germline, CDR1 MNHEY and CDR2 SMNVEV (reference sequence). Trimming left V 8 bases short and J 0 bases short, with 13 bases between. The CDR3 DNA reads as TGTGCCAGCGGGTCCCGACAGCTGAACACTGAAGCTTTCTTT. This translates into CASGSRQLNTEAFF.

In this sample, this clone turned up once. The gene calls are TRBV19 and TRBJ1-6; D unresolved. Trimming removed 6 bases from V and 0 bases from J, with 12 bases in between. CDR3 length: 16 residues. Germline assignment: CDR1 LNHDA and CDR2 SQIVND (reference sequence). CDR3 nucleotides: TGTGCCAGTAGATTGGGTAGCAGCTCCTATAATTCACCCCTCCACTTT. It is translated as CASRLGSSSYNSPLHF. The full variable domain, completed using reference TRBV19 and TRBJ1-6, is DGGITQSPKYLFRKEGQNVTLSCEQNLNHDAMYWYRQDPGQGLRLIYYSQIVNDFQKGDIAEGYSVSREKKESFPLTVTSAQKNPTAFYLCASRLGSSSYNSPLHFGNGTRLTVT.

The CDR3 DNA reads TGTGCCAGCAGCCATAACTCCGAGCAGTACTTC. Translated: CASSHNSEQYF. The V call is TRBV6-6, the J call TRBJ2-7; D remains ambiguous. V was cut by 6 bases and J by 6 bases, with 9 bases left in between. The germline CDR1 and CDR2 sequences are MNHNY and SVGAGI (reference sequence). The CDR3 is made up of 11 amino acids.

The chain carries TRBV29-1 and TRBJ2-5; tentative D call: TRBD2 (7 bases). V was pared by 3 bases and J by 5 bases, with 22 bases between. The CDR3 totals 16 residues. Germline CDR1 SQVTM, CDR2 ANQGSEA. This CDR3 is CSVEGAAGRSRETQYF. The CDR3 nucleotides read TGCAGCGTTGAGGGGGCAGCGGGGCGGTCCCGGGAGACCCAGTACTTC.

This clone was observed a few times. The chain joins TRBV11-2 to TRBJ1-1; D is unclear. V was trimmed by 1 base and J by 4 bases, leaving 4 bases between them. The germline V gene has CDR1 SGHAT and CDR2 FQNNGV. This CDR3 region has 12 residues. The CDR3 coding sequence is TGTGCCAGCAGCTTAGGGACCACTGAAGCTTTCTTT. This sequence encodes CASSLGTTEAFF. The variable domain in full, with the rest retrieved from reference TRBV11-2 and TRBJ1-1, is EAGVAQSPRYKIIEKRQSVAFWCNPISGHATLYWYQQILGQGPKLLIQFQNNGVVDDSQLPKDRFSAERLKGVDSTLKIQPAKLEDSAVYLCASSLGTTEAFFGQGTRLTVV.

The rearrangement joins TRBV7-9 to TRBJ2-3, with no clear D. There are 15 residues in the CDR3. Per germline, CDR1 SEHNR and CDR2 FQNEAQ (reference sequence). Trimming stripped 0 bases from V and 4 bases from J, with 11 bases between. The CDR3 reads CASSLATPAADTQYF. The CDR3 region has the DNA TGTGCCAGCAGCTTAGCCACCCCGGCGGCAGATACGCAGTATTTT.

The gene calls are TRBV29-1 and TRBJ1-2; D possibly corresponds to TRBD1 (6 bases). Germline CDR1 reads SQVTM; CDR2 reads ANQGSEA. This CDR3 is built from 16 residues. V was cut by 3 bases and J by 4 bases, with 21 bases left in between. The CDR3 region has the DNA TGCAGCGTTGAGAAAGAACAGGGCGGTCCCTCCTATGGCTACACCTTC. Protein sequence: CSVEKEQGGPSYGYTF.

The sample holds one count of this clone. The sample carries other DNA sequences with the same CDR3. In DNA form, the CDR3 reads TGCGCCAGCAGCTTGGAGGGGGGAACAGATACGCAGTATTTT. Its protein product is CASSLEGGTDTQYF. The V call is TRBV5-1, the J call TRBJ2-3; either TRBD1 or TRBD2 may supply D (6 bases each). Germline-derived CDR1 and CDR2 are SGHRS and YFSETQ. The germline V and J ends were trimmed by 0 bases and 3 bases, with 8 bases remaining between them. CDR3 length: 14 residues.

This rearrangement joins TRBV28 to TRBJ2-3; TRBD2 matches 9 bases. The germline CDR1 and CDR2 sequences are MDHEN and SYDVKM. This CDR3 spans 15 amino acids. With V trimmed by 6 bases and J by 5 bases, 9 bases remained unmatched. CDR3 sequence: CASSLSGSAKDTQYF. The CDR3 nucleotides are TGTGCCAGCAGCCTTAGCGGGAGTGCTAAAGATACGCAGTATTTT.

This chain uses TRBV9 with TRBJ2-3, with 9 bases aligning to TRBD1. V was clipped by 4 bases and J by 5 bases; unmatched bases: 8. CDR3 length: 15 residues. Germline V gives CDR1 SGDLS, CDR2 YYNGEE. The CDR3 reads CASSRRTGAGDTQYF. In DNA, the CDR3 is TGTGCCAGCAGCCGGAGGACAGGGGCTGGAGATACGCAGTATTTT.

The rearrangement links TRBV2 to TRBJ2-6; D gene unclear. The germline V gene encodes CDR1 SNHLY and CDR2 FYNNEI. CDR3 length: 15 residues. The V end lost 2 bases, the J end lost 1 base, and 6 bases lay between the germline ends. The CDR3 DNA is TGTGCCAGCAGTGAAATGAGGTCTGGGGCCAACGTCCTGACTTTC. Translating it yields CASSEMRSGANVLTF.

The V and J genes are TRBV11-3 and TRBJ2-3; D remains ambiguous. Germline V gives CDR1 SGHNT, CDR2 YENEEA. V shed 1 base and J shed 5 bases, with 10 bases lying between them. The CDR3 covers 14 residues. The CDR3 DNA is TGTGCCAGCAGCTTAGGTCGGGCTATAGATACGCAGTATTTT. It codes for CASSLGRAIDTQYF.

V and J are TRBV2 and TRBJ2-1; the match to TRBD2 covers 13 bases. The CDR3 extends over 16 amino acids. The germline V gene has CDR1 SNHLY and CDR2 FYNNEI. V shed 6 bases and J 3 bases; nucleotides not matched to a gene: 5. DNA of the CDR3: TGTGCCAGCAGCCATGGACTAGCGGGAGACTACAATGAGCAGTTCTTC. Its translation is CASSHGLAGDYNEQFF.

The chain carries TRBV11-1 and TRBJ2-5, with a tentative D call TRBD1 (6 bases). The V gene's germline CDR1 is SGHAT and CDR2 FQDESV (reference sequence). The length of the CDR3 is 13 residues. Trimming pared 2 bases from V and 13 bases from J, leaving 17 bases between. The CDR3 DNA is TGTGCCAGCAGCTTACCGGGGACACCTAGGGGGTACTTC. It yields the protein CASSLPGTPRGYF.

The rearrangement uses TRBV11-3 and TRBJ2-3; 7 bases map to TRBD2. CDR1 and CDR2 from the germline V gene are SGHNT and YENEEA. Unmatched junction bases numbered 4, after V lost 0 bases and J lost 4 bases. CDR3 length: 15 residues. This chain's CDR3 is CASSLEGLDPDTQYF. In nucleotides, the CDR3 is TGTGCCAGCAGCTTAGAAGGACTAGATCCAGATACGCAGTATTTT.

Only one count was recorded for this clone. The same CDR3 can be traced to other DNA sequences in this sample. The gene calls are TRBV30 and TRBJ2-2; TRBD1 aligns across 7 bases. The germline gives CDR1 GTSNPN, CDR2 SVGIG (reference sequence). The CDR3 is 14 amino acids. Trimming took 1 base from V and 2 from J; bases not matched to a gene: 1. The CDR3 loop is CAWSGTGNTGELFF. As DNA, the CDR3 is TGTGCCTGGAGTGGGACAGGTAACACCGGGGAGCTGTTTTTT. Complete variable domain (other parts from reference TRBV30 and TRBJ2-2): SQTIHQWPATLVQPVGSPLSLECTVEGTSNPNLYWYRQAAGRGLQLLFYSVGIGQISSEVPQNLSASRPQDRQFILSSKKLLLSDSGFYLCAWSGTGNTGELFFGEGSRLTVL.

This clone appeared a single time. This chain connects TRBV7-2 to TRBJ2-5, with D possibly matching TRBD1 (5 bases). Germline values: CDR1 SGHTA, CDR2 FQGNSA. Trimming removed 7 bases from V and 7 bases from J, with 16 bases in between. The CDR3 loop spans 13 amino acids. The CDR3 DNA sequence: TGTGCCAGCACCCCTGGGGCAACCGGGACCCAGTACTTC. It translates to CASTPGATGTQYF.

CDR3 amino acids: CASSQRAPPAGYTF. As DNA, the CDR3 is TGTGCCAGCAGCCAGAGAGCCCCGCCGGCTGGCTACACCTTC. The V call is TRBV7-9, the J call TRBJ1-2; D gene uncertain. Between the trimmed V and J ends, which lost 5 bases and 7 bases, there was a span of 17 bases. Germline V gene data show CDR1 as SEHNR and CDR2 as FQNEAQ (reference sequence). This CDR3 is built from 14 residues.

This clone has only a few counts. Other DNA sequences in this specimen translate into the identical CDR3. The chain employs TRBV5-1 and TRBJ2-5; TRBD1 aligns across 9 bases. Germline assignment: CDR1 SGHRS and CDR2 YFSETQ. The CDR3 runs 14 residues. Trimming took 1 base from V and 5 from J; bases not matched to a gene: 3. The CDR3, as DNA: TGCGCCAGCAGCTTGACAGGGGGCGAGGAGACCCAGTACTTC. Its translation: CASSLTGGEETQYF.

CDR3 sequence (DNA): TGTGCCAGCACCCCGGGACAGGGGGGGACCCAGTACTTC. This codes for CASTPGQGGTQYF. The chain has TRBV2 and TRBJ2-5; 11 bases fit TRBD1. The CDR3 sequence is 13 residues long. J gave up 7 bases and V 7 bases, and 5 bases lay outside the gene matches. Germline V CDR1 and CDR2: SNHLY, FYNNEI.

V gene TRBV5-1 combines with J gene TRBJ1-2; possible D gene TRBD1, 6 bases. Trimming cost V 1 base and J 4 bases, with 20 bases left between them. This CDR3 has 17 amino acids. Germline V gene sequence: CDR1 SGHRS, CDR2 YFSETQ. The CDR3 bases are TGCGCCAGCAGCTTGACGGGGCAGGCAGGGGTGGGCTATGGCTACACCTTC. Translation: CASSLTGQAGVGYGYTF.

A word on this clone: A junction boundary mismatches the germline segment, possibly from a read error. This specimen includes other DNA sequences encoding the same CDR3. V is TRBV30 and J is TRBJ1-4; 9 bases agree with TRBD1. The germline V gene encodes CDR1 GTSNPN and CDR2 SVGIG (reference sequence). The CDR3 sequence is 16 residues long. The DNA of the CDR3 is TGCGCCTGGAGTGTTCCGACAGGGGGGTATTTTGGAAAACTGTTTTTT. This gives the protein CAWSVPTGGYFGKLFF.

This chain links TRBV28 with TRBJ1-1; weak D call: TRBD1 (5 bases). CDR1 MDHEN and CDR2 SYDVKM come from the germline V gene. The CDR3 runs 14 residues. The V and J ends lost 5 bases and 0 bases respectively, with 10 bases between them. The CDR3 DNA reads as TGTGCCAGCAGTGACAGTGGCCTGAACACTGAAGCTTTCTTT. Translating gives CASSDSGLNTEAFF. Using reference TRBV28 and TRBJ1-1 for the parts outside the CDR3, the full variable domain is DVKVTQSSRYLVKRTGEKVFLECVQDMDHENMFWYRQDPGLGLRLIYFSYDVKMKEKGDIPEGYSVSREKKERFSLILESASTNQTSMYLCASSDSGLNTEAFFGQGTRLTVV.

Turning to this clone: Distinct nucleotide sequences in the sample also encode this CDR3. The J gene is TRBJ1-5, the V gene TRBV18, with 8 positions matching TRBD1. The CDR3 has 14 residues. With 3 bases clipped from V and 4 bases from J, the junction kept 2 bases outside the gene matches. Germline V CDR1 and CDR2: KGHSH, LQKENI. The CDR3 reads CASSPDRGNQPQHF. Written as DNA, the CDR3 is TGTGCCAGCTCACCCGACAGGGGTAATCAGCCCCAGCATTTT.

This clone has only one observation. V is TRBV4-1 and J is TRBJ1-1, with 9 bases that match TRBD1. Germline lookup yields CDR1 MGHRA and CDR2 YSYEKL. Germline trimming cut 8 bases from V and 3 bases from J; bases unmatched to any gene: 13. The CDR3 has 16 residues. The chain's CDR3 is CASGDPGTGQDTEAFF. In DNA form, the CDR3 reads TGCGCCAGCGGGGACCCCGGGACAGGGCAGGACACTGAAGCTTTCTTT.

V gene TRBV10-3 combines with J gene TRBJ2-7, with D perhaps TRBD2 (6 bases). Per germline, CDR1 ENHRY and CDR2 SYGVKD. The CDR3 consists of 16 residues. The V end lost 10 bases, the J end lost 2 bases, and 24 bases lay between the germline ends. In DNA, the CDR3 is TGTGCCACAACCGGGACTCCGAGCTTCACTGCCTACGAGCAGTACTTC. Its protein product is CATTGTPSFTAYEQYF.

This chain links TRBV2 with TRBJ2-3; 14 bases match TRBD2. CDR1 and CDR2 (germline): SNHLY, FYNNEI. The CDR3 runs 15 residues. With 5 bases clipped from V and 3 bases from J, the junction kept 1 base outside the gene matches. The CDR3 region is CASSWTSGRTDTQYF. CDR3 coding DNA: TGTGCCAGCAGTTGGACTAGCGGGAGGACAGATACGCAGTATTTT.

The V call is TRBV5-1, the J call TRBJ2-1; TRBD2 aligns across 10 bases. Germline CDR1 and CDR2: SGHRS and YFSETQ. With 4 bases clipped from V and 3 bases from J, the junction kept 4 bases outside the gene matches. This CDR3 is 15 amino acids long. CDR3 coding DNA: TGCGCCAGCAGCGGGGCTAGCGGGAGCTACAATGAGCAGTTCTTC. Translation gives CASSGASGSYNEQFF.